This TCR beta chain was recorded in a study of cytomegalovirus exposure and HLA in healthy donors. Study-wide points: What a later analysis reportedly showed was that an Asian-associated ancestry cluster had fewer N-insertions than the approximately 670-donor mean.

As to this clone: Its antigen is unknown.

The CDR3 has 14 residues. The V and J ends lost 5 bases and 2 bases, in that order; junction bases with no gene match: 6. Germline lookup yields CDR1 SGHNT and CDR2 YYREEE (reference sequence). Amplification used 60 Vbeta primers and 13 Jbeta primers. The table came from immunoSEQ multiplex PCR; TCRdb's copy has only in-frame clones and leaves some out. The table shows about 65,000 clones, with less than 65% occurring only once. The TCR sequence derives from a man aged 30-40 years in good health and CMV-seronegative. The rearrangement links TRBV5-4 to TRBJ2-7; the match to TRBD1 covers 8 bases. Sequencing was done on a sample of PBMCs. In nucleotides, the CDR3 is TGTGCCAGCAGTATTGGACAGGGTCCCTACGAGCAGTACTTC. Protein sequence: CASSIGQGPYEQYF.